Below, 20 T cell receptor beta chains from the same sample are listed, as sequenced in a study of shared clonotypes between healthy human individuals. In the naive CD8 group, cells lacked CD45RO and were positively selected for CCR7, so terminally differentiated effector memory CD45RA+ cells were left out. Generated by immunoSEQ multiplex PCR, the TCRdb table keeps only in-frame clones and is missing some. The sample contains about 2.1 million clones, around 93% of which appear only once. Material: naive CD8+ T cells from PBMCs. These receptors all stem from a man younger than 30 in good health. Some clones in this sample may be carry-over from other donors' samples.

This clone appeared once. The chain combines TRBV5-6 with TRBJ2-7; D ambiguous. Trimming removed 0 bases from V and 7 bases from J, with 14 bases in between. This CDR3 comprises 14 residues. Looked up from germline, CDR1 is SGHDT and CDR2 is YYEEEE. The CDR3 is CASSLASGPVEQYF. CDR3 nucleotide sequence: TGTGCCAGCAGCTTGGCCTCAGGCCCTGTGGAGCAGTACTTC.

This clone was detected a few times. This rearrangement joins TRBV4-3 to TRBJ1-1, with D possibly being TRBD1 (5 bases). Per germline, CDR1 LGHNA and CDR2 YSLEER. Trimming stripped 1 base from V and 8 bases from J, with 11 bases between. This CDR3 comprises 13 residues. The CDR3 region has the DNA TGCGCCAGCAGCCAAGTCTTGGAGGGGGAAGCTTTCTTT. It codes for CASSQVLEGEAFF.

CDR3: CASIENTGELFF. CDR3 sequence (DNA): TGTGCCAGTATCGAAAACACCGGGGAGCTGTTTTTT. V usage is TRBV19 and J usage is TRBJ2-2; D remains unclear. The germline V gene encodes CDR1 LNHDA and CDR2 SQIVND (reference sequence). Trimming stripped 7 bases from V and 2 bases from J, with 5 bases between. The CDR3 totals 12 residues.

The J gene is TRBJ2-5, the V gene TRBV5-4; 8 bases map to TRBD1. CDR3 length equals 15 residues. V gave up 4 bases and J gave up 4 bases; unmatched junction bases: 9. From germline, CDR1 is SGHNT and CDR2 YYREEE (reference sequence). This CDR3 reads CASSVGAGGVETQYF. The DNA of the CDR3 is TGTGCCAGCAGCGTCGGGGCAGGGGGCGTAGAGACCCAGTACTTC.

The V and J genes are TRBV7-3 and TRBJ2-7; 7 bases fit TRBD1. Germline values: CDR1 SGHTA, CDR2 FQGTGA. The CDR3 is 14 amino acids. V lost 2 bases and J lost 3; bases outside the gene matches: 4. For the CDR3, the DNA is TGTGCCAGCAGCTTACTGGGACAGAGCTACGAGCAGTACTTC. It is translated as CASSLLGQSYEQYF.

The chain uses TRBV4-3 and TRBJ2-4; unclear D gene. CDR1 and CDR2 (germline): LGHNA, YSLEER. The CDR3 loop spans 14 amino acids. V was cut by 1 base and J by 8 bases, with 12 bases left in between. The CDR3 protein is CASSQGLRLDIQYF. CDR3 bases: TGCGCCAGCAGCCAAGGCCTTCGTCTGGACATTCAGTACTTC.

V is TRBV25-1 and J is TRBJ2-7, with TRBD1 as a possible D gene (5 bases). Germline-derived CDR1 and CDR2 are MGHDK and SYGVNS. The CDR3 runs to 13 residues. V was cut by 7 bases and J by 3 bases, with 13 bases left in between. The CDR3 loop reads CASIGAGNYEQYF. CDR3 DNA: TGTGCCAGCATAGGGGCAGGGAACTACGAGCAGTACTTC.

The J gene is TRBJ1-3, the V gene TRBV15; 8 bases align to TRBD1. The germline CDR1 and CDR2 sequences are LNHNV and YYDKDF (reference sequence). This CDR3 is built from 18 residues. J was trimmed by 0 bases and V by 4 bases; bases with no gene match: 11. The CDR3 here is CATSTSAGQAFSGNTIYF. Written as DNA, the CDR3 is TGTGCCACCAGCACCTCAGCGGGACAGGCCTTCTCTGGAAACACCATATATTTT.

The chain uses TRBV7-2 and TRBJ2-7, with D possibly matching TRBD1 (5 bases). Germline V gene sequence: CDR1 SGHTA, CDR2 FQGNSA. The CDR3 covers 14 residues. V was shortened by 5 bases and J by 5 bases, with 16 bases between the two germline ends. The CDR3 nucleotides read TGTGCCAGCAGCACCGAGACAGCCAGCCACGAGCAGTACTTC. Translating it yields CASSTETASHEQYF.

This clone showed up just a few times. This chain's CDR3 is CASSVATGGELFF. The CDR3 nucleotides read TGTGCCAGCAGCGTAGCTACGGGCGGGGAGCTGTTTTTT. The J gene is TRBJ2-2, the V gene TRBV9, with D unresolved. Trimming took off 0 bases at V and 7 bases at J, with 7 bases between the two ends. Germline V gene lookup returns CDR1 SGDLS and CDR2 YYNGEE. This CDR3 contains 13 residues.

The chain joins TRBV4-1 to TRBJ2-1; TRBD2 is a possible D gene (5 bases). CDR1 and CDR2 (germline): MGHRA, YSYEKL. Between the trimmed V and J ends, which lost 1 base and 8 bases, there was a span of 15 bases. CDR3 size: 15 residues. CDR3 coding DNA: TGCGCCAGCAGCCAAGTTTTGTTTGGGAGAGATGAGCAGTTCTTC. It codes for CASSQVLFGRDEQFF.

V usage is TRBV29-1 and J usage is TRBJ2-6, with TRBD1 identical over 10 bases. Germline V lookup: CDR1 SQVTM, CDR2 ANQGSEA. The CDR3 runs to 18 residues. The ends lost 7 bases at V and 0 bases at J; junction bases unmatched: 12. CDR3 loop: CSAATGGPTFSGANVLTF. The CDR3 bases are TGCAGCGCTGCGACAGGGGGCCCAACCTTCTCTGGGGCCAACGTCCTGACTTTC.

The chain links TRBV27 to TRBJ2-3; D is uncertain. Trimming took 0 bases from V and 3 from J, leaving 10 bases between them. Germline CDR1 is MNHEY and CDR2 is SMNVEV (reference sequence). The CDR3 totals 15 residues. The CDR3 protein is CASSLSGQQTDTQYF. In DNA, the CDR3 is TGTGCCAGCAGTTTATCGGGCCAGCAGACAGATACGCAGTATTTT.

In nucleotides, the CDR3 is TGTGCCAGCAGCCCCGAAGGGACACCCAACACCGGGGAGCTGTTTTTT. This gives the protein CASSPEGTPNTGELFF. This chain uses TRBV5-4 with TRBJ2-2; D may be TRBD1 (6 bases). Per germline, CDR1 SGHNT and CDR2 YYREEE (reference sequence). Trimming removed 4 bases at V and 2 bases at J, with 15 bases between. This CDR3 is built from 16 residues.

The chain couples TRBV7-9 to TRBJ2-5, with D hard to call. The V and J ends lost 8 bases and 5 bases respectively, with 18 bases between them. CDR3 length: 14 amino acids. Germline CDR1 is SEHNR and CDR2 is FQNEAQ (reference sequence). The CDR3 here is CASGPDKPTETQYF. The DNA of the CDR3 is TGTGCCAGCGGGCCAGACAAGCCTACGGAGACCCAGTACTTC.

Concerning this clone: This same CDR3 is encoded by further DNA sequences in the sample. The J gene is TRBJ2-1, the V gene TRBV9; 8 positions agree with TRBD2. The CDR3 loop spans 15 amino acids. Per the germline V gene, CDR1 is SGDLS and CDR2 is YYNGEE. With V trimmed by 0 bases and J by 6 bases, 5 bases remained unmatched. CDR3 DNA sequence: TGTGCCAGCAGCGTAGCGGGAGGGCTTGGCAATGAGCAGTTCTTC. Translated, it gives CASSVAGGLGNEQFF.

This chain connects TRBV5-6 to TRBJ2-7; 8 positions agree with TRBD2. Germline assignment: CDR1 SGHDT and CDR2 YYEEEE. Trimming cost V 4 bases and J 5 bases; bases outside gene matches: 8. CDR3 length equals 14 residues. Here the CDR3 DNA reads TGTGCCAGCAGCCCTAGCGGGCGGGCTGACGAGCAGTACTTC. Translation gives CASSPSGRADEQYF.

This chain uses TRBV5-6 with TRBJ2-1; possible D gene TRBD2, 5 bases. Trimming took off 2 bases at V and 1 base at J, with 7 bases between the two ends. Looked up from germline, CDR1 is SGHDT and CDR2 is YYEEEE. The length of the CDR3 is 14 residues. CDR3 coding DNA: TGTGCCAGCAGCTTTGAGGGATCCTACAATGAGCAGTTCTTC. As protein: CASSFEGSYNEQFF. The full variable domain, in which reference TRBV5-6 and TRBJ2-1 provide the parts outside the CDR3, is DAGVTQSPTHLIKTRGQQVTLRCSPKSGHDTVSWYQQALGQGPQFIFQYYEEEERQRGNFPDRFSGHQFPNYSSELNVNALLLGDSALYLCASSFEGSYNEQFFGPGTRLTVL.

This chain links TRBV29-1 with TRBJ1-1; D unresolved. Germline V gene lookup returns CDR1 SQVTM and CDR2 ANQGSEA. CDR3 length equals 12 residues. V was cut by 7 bases and J by 2 bases, with 11 bases left in between. The CDR3 loop is CSAEIFNTEAFF. CDR3 nucleotides: TGCAGCGCCGAAATTTTCAACACTGAAGCTTTCTTT.

The genes are TRBV2 and TRBJ1-5; D is unclear. V lost 7 bases to trimming and J lost 0 bases, with 13 bases between them. The CDR3 is 15 residues long. Germline V CDR1 and CDR2: SNHLY, FYNNEI. This CDR3 is CASKGRKASNQPQHF. CDR3 coding DNA: TGTGCCAGCAAAGGACGAAAGGCTAGCAATCAGCCCCAGCATTTT.